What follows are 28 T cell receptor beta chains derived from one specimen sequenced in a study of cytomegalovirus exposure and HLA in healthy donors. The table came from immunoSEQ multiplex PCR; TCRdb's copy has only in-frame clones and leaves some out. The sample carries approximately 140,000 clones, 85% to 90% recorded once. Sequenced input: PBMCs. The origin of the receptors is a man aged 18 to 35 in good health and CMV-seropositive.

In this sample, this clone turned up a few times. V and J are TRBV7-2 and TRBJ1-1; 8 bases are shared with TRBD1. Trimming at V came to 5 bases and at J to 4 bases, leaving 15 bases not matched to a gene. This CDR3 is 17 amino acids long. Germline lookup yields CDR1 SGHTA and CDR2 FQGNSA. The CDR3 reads CASSRENTGGGSTEAFF. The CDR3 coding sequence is TGTGCCAGCAGCCGCGAAAACACAGGGGGAGGGAGCACTGAAGCTTTCTTT.

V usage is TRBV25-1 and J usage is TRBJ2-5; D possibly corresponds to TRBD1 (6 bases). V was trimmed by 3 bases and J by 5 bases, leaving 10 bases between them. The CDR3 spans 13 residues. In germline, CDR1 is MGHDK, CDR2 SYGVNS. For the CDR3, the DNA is TGTGCCAGCAGTGATCAGGGGCGTGAGACCCAGTACTTC. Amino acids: CASSDQGRETQYF. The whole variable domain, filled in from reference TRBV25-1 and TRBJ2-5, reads EADIYQTPRYLVIGTGKKITLECSQTMGHDKMYWYQQDPGMELHLIHYSYGVNSTEKGDLSSESTVSRIRTEHFPLTLESARPSHTSQYLCASSDQGRETQYFGPGTRLLVL.

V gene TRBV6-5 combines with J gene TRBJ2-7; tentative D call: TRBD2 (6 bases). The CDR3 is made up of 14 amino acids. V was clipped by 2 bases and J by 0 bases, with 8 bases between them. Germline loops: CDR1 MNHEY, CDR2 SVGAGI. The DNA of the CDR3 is TGTGCCAGCAGTTACGCGGGGTCCTCCTACGAGCAGTACTTC. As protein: CASSYAGSSYEQYF.

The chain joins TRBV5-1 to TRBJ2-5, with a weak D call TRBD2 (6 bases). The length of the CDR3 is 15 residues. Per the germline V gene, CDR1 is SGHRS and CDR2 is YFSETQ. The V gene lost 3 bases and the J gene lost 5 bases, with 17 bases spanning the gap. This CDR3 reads CASSSNTVAGETQYF. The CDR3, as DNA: TGCGCCAGCAGCTCAAATACAGTCGCGGGGGAGACCCAGTACTTC.

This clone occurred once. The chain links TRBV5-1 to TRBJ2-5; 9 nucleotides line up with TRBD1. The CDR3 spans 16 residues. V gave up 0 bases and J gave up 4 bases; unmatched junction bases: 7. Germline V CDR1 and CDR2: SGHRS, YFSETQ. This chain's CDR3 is CASSLDRGRFLETQYF. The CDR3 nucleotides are TGCGCCAGCAGCTTGGACAGGGGGCGATTCTTAGAGACCCAGTACTTC.

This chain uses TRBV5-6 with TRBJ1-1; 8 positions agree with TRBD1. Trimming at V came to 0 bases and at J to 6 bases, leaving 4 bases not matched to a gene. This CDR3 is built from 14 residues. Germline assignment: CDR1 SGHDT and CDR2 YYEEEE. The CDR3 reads CASSLADRGAEAFF. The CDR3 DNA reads TGTGCCAGCAGCTTGGCCGACAGGGGAGCTGAAGCTTTCTTT.

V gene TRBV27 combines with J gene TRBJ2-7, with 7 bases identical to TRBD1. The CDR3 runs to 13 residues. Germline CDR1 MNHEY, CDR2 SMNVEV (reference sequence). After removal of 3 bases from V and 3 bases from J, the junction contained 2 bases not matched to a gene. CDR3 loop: CASSFPGGYEQYF. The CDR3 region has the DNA TGTGCCAGCAGTTTCCCAGGGGGCTACGAGCAGTACTTC.

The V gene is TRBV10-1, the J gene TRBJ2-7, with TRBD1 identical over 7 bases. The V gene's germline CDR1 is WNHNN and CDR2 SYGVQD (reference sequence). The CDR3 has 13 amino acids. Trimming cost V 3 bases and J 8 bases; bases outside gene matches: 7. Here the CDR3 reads CASSDLTGDQQYF. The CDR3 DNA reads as TGCGCCAGCAGTGACCTTACAGGGGACCAGCAGTACTTC.

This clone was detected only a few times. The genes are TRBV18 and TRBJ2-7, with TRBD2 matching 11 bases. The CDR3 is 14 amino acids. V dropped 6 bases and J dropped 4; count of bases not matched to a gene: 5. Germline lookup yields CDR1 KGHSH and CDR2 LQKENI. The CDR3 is CASSGTSGPYEQYF. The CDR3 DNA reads TGTGCCAGCTCCGGGACTAGCGGTCCGTACGAGCAGTACTTC.

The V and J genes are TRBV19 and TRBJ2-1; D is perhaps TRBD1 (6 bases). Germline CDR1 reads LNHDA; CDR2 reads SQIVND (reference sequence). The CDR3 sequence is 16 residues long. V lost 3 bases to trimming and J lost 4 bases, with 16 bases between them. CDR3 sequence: CASSMRGRGQYNEQFF. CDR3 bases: TGTGCCAGTAGTATGAGGGGCAGGGGCCAATACAATGAGCAGTTCTTC. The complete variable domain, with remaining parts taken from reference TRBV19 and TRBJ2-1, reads DGGITQSPKYLFRKEGQNVTLSCEQNLNHDAMYWYRQDPGQGLRLIYYSQIVNDFQKGDIAEGYSVSREKKESFPLTVTSAQKNPTAFYLCASSMRGRGQYNEQFFGPGTRLTVL.

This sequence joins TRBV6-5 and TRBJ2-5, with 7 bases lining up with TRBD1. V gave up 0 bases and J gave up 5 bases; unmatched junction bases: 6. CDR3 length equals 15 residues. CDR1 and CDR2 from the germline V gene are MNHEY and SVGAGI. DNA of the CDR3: TGTGCCAGCAGTTACTCGGTCAGGGGGTTGGAGACCCAGTACTTC. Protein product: CASSYSVRGLETQYF.

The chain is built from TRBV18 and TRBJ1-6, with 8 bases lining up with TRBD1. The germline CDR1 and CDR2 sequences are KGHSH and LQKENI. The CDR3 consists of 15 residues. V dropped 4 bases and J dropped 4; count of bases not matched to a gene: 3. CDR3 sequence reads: CASSLGDRYNSPLHF. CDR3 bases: TGTGCCAGCTCACTAGGGGACAGGTATAATTCACCCCTCCACTTT.

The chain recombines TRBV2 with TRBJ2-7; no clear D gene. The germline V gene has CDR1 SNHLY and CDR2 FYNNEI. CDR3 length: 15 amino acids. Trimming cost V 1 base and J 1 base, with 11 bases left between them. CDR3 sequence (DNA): TGTGCCAGCAGTGAAGATATGGCCGGGTCCTACGAGCAGTACTTC. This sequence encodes CASSEDMAGSYEQYF.

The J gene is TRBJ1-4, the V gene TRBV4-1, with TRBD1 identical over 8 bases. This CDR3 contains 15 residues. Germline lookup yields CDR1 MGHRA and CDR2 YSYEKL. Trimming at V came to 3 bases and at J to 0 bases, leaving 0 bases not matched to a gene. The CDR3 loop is CASSQGQATNEKLFF. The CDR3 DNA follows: TGCGCCAGCAGCCAGGGACAGGCAACTAATGAAAAACTGTTTTTT.

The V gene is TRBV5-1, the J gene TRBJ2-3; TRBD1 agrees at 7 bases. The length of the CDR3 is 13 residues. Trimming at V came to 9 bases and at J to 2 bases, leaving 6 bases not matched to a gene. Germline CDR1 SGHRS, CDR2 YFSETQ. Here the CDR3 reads CATSGQNTDTQYF. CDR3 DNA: TGCGCCACCTCGGGACAGAACACAGATACGCAGTATTTT.

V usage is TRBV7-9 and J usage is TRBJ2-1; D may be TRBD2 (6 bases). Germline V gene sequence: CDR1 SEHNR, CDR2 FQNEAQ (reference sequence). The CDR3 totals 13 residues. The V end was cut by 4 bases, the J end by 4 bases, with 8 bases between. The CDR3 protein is CASSSGSYNEQFF. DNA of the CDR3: TGTGCCAGCAGCTCCGGGAGTTACAATGAGCAGTTCTTC.

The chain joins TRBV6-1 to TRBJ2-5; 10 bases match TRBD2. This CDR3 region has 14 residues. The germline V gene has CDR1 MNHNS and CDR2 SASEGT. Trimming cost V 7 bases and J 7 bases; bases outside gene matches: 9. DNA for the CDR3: TGTGCCAGCACGTCCCCTAGCGGGGGTGGGACCCAGTACTTC. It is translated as CASTSPSGGGTQYF.

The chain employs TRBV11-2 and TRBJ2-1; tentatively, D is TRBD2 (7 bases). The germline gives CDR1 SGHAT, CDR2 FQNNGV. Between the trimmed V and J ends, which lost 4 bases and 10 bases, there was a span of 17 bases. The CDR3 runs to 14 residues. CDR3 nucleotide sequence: TGTGCCAGCAGCTCACTAGGGGGAGGGGGAGAGCAGTTCTTC. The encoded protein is CASSSLGGGGEQFF. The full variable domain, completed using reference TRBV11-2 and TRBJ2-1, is EAGVAQSPRYKIIEKRQSVAFWCNPISGHATLYWYQQILGQGPKLLIQFQNNGVVDDSQLPKDRFSAERLKGVDSTLKIQPAKLEDSAVYLCASSSLGGGGEQFFGPGTRLTVL.

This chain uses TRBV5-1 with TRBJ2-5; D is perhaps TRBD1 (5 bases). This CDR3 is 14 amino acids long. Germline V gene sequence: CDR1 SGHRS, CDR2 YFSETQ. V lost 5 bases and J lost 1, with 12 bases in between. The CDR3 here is CASSQGRAQETQYF. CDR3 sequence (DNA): TGCGCCAGCAGTCAGGGCAGGGCCCAAGAGACCCAGTACTTC.

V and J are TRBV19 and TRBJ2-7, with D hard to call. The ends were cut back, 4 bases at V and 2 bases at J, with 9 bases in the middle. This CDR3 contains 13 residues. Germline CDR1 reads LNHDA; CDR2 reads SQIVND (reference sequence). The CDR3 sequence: CASSNRHPYEQYF. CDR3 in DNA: TGTGCCAGTAGTAATAGACACCCCTACGAGCAGTACTTC. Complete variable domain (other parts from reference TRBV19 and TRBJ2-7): DGGITQSPKYLFRKEGQNVTLSCEQNLNHDAMYWYRQDPGQGLRLIYYSQIVNDFQKGDIAEGYSVSREKKESFPLTVTSAQKNPTAFYLCASSNRHPYEQYFGPGTRLTVT.

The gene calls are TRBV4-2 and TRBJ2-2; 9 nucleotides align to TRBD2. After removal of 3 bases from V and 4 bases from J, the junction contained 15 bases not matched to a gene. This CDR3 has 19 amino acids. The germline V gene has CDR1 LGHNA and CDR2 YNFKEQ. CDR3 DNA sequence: TGTGCCAGCAGCCACTACGCCGCGCGGGGGGGCTCGGGCACCGGGGAGCTGTTTTTT. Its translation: CASSHYAARGGSGTGELFF.

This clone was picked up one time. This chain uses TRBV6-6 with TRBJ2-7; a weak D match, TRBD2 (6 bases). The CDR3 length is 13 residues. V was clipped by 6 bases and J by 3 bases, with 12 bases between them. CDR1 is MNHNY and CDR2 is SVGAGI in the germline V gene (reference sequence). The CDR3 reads CASSPRLGYEQYF. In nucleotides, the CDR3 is TGTGCCAGCAGCCCTAGACTAGGCTACGAGCAGTACTTC.

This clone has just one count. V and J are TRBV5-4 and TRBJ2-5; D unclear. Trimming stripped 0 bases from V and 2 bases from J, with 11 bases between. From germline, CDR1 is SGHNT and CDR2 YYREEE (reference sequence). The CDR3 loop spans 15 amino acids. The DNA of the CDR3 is TGTGCCAGCAGCTTGGGACGTCCAGGACAAGAGACCCAGTACTTC. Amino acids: CASSLGRPGQETQYF.

The CDR3 loop reads CASSWTGFFQYF. For the CDR3, the DNA is TGTGCCAGCAGTTGGACAGGGTTTTTTCAGTACTTC. V and J are TRBV27 and TRBJ2-4, with TRBD1 matching 8 bases. Losses at the gene ends were 4 bases for V and 11 bases for J; bases not matched to a gene: 4. The CDR3 covers 12 residues. Per germline, CDR1 MNHEY and CDR2 SMNVEV (reference sequence).

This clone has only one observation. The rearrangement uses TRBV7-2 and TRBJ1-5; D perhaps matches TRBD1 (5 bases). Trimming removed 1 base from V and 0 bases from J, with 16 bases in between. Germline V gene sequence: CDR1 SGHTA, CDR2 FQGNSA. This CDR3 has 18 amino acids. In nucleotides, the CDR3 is TGTGCCAGCAGCTTAGATCGGGGGTCGAGGTCTAGCAATCAGCCCCAGCATTTT. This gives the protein CASSLDRGSRSSNQPQHF.

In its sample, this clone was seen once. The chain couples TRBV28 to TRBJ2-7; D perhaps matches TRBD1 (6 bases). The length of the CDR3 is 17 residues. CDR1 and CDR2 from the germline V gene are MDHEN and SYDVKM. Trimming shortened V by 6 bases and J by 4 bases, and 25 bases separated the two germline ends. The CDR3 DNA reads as TGTGCCAGCAGCCTACCCCTGGAAACAGGGAACCAATACGAGCAGTACTTC. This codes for CASSLPLETGNQYEQYF. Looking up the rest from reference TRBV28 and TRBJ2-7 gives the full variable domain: DVKVTQSSRYLVKRTGEKVFLECVQDMDHENMFWYRQDPGLGLRLIYFSYDVKMKEKGDIPEGYSVSREKKERFSLILESASTNQTSMYLCASSLPLETGNQYEQYFGPGTRLTVT.

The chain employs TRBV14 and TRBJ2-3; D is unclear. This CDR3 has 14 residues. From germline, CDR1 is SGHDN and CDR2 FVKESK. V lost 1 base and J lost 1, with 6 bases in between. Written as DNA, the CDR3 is TGTGCCAGCAGCCAAGGGGCGCGCACAGATACGCAGTATTTT. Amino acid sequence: CASSQGARTDTQYF.

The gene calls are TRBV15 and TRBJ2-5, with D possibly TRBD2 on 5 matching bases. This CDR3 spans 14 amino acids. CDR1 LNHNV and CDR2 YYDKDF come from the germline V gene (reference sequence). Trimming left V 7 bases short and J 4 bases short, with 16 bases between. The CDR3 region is CATTTIGLPETQYF. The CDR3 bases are TGTGCCACCACCACGATCGGACTGCCAGAGACCCAGTACTTC.